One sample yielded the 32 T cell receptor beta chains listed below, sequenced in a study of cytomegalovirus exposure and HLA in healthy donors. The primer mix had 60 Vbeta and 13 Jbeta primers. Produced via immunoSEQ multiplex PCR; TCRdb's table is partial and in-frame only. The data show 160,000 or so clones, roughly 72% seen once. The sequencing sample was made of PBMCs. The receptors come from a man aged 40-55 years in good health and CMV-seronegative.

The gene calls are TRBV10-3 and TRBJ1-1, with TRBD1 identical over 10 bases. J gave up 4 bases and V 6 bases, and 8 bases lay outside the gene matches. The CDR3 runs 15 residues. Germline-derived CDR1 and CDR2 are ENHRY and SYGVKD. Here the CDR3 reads CAIRAGTGEVTEAFF. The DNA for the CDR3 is TGTGCCATCAGAGCCGGGACAGGGGAGGTCACTGAAGCTTTCTTT.

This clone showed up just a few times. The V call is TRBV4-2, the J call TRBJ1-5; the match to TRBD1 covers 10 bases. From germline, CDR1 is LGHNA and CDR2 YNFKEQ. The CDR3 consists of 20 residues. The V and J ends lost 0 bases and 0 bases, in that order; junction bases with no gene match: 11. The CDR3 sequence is CASSQEVGTGVDYSNQPQHF. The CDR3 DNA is TGTGCCAGCAGCCAAGAAGTGGGGACAGGGGTAGATTATAGCAATCAGCCCCAGCATTTT.

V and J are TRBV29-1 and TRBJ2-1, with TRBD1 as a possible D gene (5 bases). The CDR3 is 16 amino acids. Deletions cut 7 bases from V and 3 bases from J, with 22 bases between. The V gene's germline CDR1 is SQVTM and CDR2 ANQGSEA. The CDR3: CSGNLAVRQGYNEQFF. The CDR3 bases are TGCAGCGGGAACCTCGCGGTGCGTCAGGGCTACAATGAGCAGTTCTTC.

The CDR3 DNA reads TGTGCCAGCGCGGCACAGGGGGTTCAGCCCCAGCATTTT. It specifies CASAAQGVQPQHF. The rearrangement uses TRBV25-1 and TRBJ1-5; 8 positions match TRBD1. V was clipped by 8 bases and J by 6 bases; unmatched bases: 6. The CDR3 has 13 residues. Germline V CDR1 and CDR2: MGHDK, SYGVNS.

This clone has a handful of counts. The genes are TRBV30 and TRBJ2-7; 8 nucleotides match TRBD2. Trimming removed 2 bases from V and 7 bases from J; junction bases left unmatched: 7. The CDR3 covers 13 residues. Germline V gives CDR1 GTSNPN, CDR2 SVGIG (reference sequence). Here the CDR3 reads CAWSLAGSGEQYV. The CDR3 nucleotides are TGTGCCTGGAGTTTAGCGGGGAGTGGAGAGCAGTACGTC.

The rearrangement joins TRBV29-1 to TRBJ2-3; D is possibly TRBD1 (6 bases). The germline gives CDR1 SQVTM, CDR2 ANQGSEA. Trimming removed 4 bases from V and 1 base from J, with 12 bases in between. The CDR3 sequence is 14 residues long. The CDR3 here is CSVAVGGRTDTQYF. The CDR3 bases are TGCAGCGTTGCTGTAGGGGGTCGCACAGATACGCAGTATTTT.

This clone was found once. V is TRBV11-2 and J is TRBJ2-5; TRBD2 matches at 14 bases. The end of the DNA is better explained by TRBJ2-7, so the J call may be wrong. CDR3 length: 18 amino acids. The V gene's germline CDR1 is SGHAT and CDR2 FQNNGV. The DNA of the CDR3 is TGTGCCAGCAGCTTAAAGGGACTAGCGGGAGTGAAGGGGTACGAGCAGTACTTC. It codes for CASSLKGLAGVKGYEQYF.

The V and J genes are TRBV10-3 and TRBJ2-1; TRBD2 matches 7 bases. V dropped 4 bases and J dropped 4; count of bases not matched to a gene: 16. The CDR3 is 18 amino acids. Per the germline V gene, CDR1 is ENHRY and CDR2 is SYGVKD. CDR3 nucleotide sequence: TGTGCCATCAGTGTGTTCCTGTTAGGGGAGGGCCCTTACAATGAGCAGTTCTTC. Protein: CAISVFLLGEGPYNEQFF.

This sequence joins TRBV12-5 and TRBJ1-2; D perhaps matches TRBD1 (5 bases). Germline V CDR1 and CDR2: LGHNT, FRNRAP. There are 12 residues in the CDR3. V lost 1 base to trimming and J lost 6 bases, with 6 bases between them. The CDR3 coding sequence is TGTGCTAGTGGTTTGGACAGGAATGGCTACACCTTC. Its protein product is CASGLDRNGYTF.

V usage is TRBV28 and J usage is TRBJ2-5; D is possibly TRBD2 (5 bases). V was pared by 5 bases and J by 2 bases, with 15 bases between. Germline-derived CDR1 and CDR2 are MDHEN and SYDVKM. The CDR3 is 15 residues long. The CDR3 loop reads CASSVGSEGQETQYF. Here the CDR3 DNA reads TGTGCCAGCAGTGTTGGGAGCGAAGGGCAAGAGACCCAGTACTTC.

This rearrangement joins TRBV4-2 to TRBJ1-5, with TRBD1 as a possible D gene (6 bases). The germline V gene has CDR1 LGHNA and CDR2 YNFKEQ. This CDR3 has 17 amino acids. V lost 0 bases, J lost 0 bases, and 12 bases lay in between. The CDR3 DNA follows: TGTGCCAGCAGCCAAGACTGGGGGCCTCATAGCAATCAGCCCCAGCATTTT. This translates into CASSQDWGPHSNQPQHF.

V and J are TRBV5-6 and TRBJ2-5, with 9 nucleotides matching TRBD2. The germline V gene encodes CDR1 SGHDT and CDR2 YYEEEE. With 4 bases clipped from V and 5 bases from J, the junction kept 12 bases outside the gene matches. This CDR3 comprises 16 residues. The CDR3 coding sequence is TGTGCCAGCAGCATAACGTTGTTGCGGGAGGGGGAGACCCAGTACTTC. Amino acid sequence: CASSITLLREGETQYF.

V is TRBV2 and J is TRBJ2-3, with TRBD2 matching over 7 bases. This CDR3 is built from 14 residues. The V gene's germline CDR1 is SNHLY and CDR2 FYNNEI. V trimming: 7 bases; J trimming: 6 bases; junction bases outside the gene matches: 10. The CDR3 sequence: CASMRRELGDTQYF. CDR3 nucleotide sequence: TGTGCCAGCATGCGGCGGGAGCTCGGGGATACGCAGTATTTT.

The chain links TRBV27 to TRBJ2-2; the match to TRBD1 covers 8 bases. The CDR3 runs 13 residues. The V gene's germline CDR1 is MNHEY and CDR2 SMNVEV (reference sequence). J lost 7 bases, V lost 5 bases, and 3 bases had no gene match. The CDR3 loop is CASSQQGGGELFF. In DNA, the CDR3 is TGTGCCAGCAGTCAACAGGGGGGCGGGGAGCTGTTTTTT.

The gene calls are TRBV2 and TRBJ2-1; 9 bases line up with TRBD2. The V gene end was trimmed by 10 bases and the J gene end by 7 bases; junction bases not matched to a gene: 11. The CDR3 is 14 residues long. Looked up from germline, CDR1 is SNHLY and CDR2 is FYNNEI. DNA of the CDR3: TGTGCCACCCTTCAAGCGGGAGGTAAAAATGAGCAGTTCTTC. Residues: CATLQAGGKNEQFF.

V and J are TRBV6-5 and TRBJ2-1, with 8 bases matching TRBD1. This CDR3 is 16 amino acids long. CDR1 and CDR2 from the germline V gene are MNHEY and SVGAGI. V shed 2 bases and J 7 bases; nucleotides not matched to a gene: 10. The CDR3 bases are TGTGCCAGCAGTTACCAGGGCAGGGGGCGTTCAAATGAGCAGTTCTTC. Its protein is CASSYQGRGRSNEQFF.

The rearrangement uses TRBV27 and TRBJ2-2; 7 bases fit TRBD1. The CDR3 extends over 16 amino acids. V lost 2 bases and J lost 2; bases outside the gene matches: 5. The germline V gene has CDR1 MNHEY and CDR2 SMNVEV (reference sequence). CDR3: CASSLVGGSNTGELFF. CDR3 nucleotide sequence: TGTGCCAGCAGTTTAGTAGGGGGCAGTAACACCGGGGAGCTGTTTTTT.

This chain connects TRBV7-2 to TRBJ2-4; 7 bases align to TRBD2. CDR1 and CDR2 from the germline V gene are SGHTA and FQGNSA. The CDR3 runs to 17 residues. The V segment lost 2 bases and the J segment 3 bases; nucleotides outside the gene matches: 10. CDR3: CASSLRAGEYVKNIQYF. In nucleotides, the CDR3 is TGTGCCAGCAGCTTACGGGCGGGAGAATATGTCAAAAACATTCAGTACTTC.

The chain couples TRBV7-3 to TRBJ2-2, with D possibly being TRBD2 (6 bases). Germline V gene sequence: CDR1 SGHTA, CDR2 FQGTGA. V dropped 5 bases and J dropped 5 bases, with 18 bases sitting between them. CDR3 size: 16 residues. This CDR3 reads CASSPRRERVTGELFF. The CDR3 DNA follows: TGTGCCAGCAGCCCCCGCCGGGAGAGGGTTACCGGGGAGCTGTTTTTT.

The CDR3 is CASSPNSGGTGRETQYF. In nucleotides, the CDR3 is TGTGCCAGCAGCCCGAACAGTGGAGGGACAGGCAGAGAGACCCAGTACTTC. The chain combines TRBV7-6 with TRBJ2-5, with 8 bases identical to TRBD1. V was pared by 5 bases and J by 4 bases, with 15 bases of the junction left unmatched. CDR1 is SGHVS and CDR2 is FNYEAQ in the germline V gene. This CDR3 comprises 17 residues.

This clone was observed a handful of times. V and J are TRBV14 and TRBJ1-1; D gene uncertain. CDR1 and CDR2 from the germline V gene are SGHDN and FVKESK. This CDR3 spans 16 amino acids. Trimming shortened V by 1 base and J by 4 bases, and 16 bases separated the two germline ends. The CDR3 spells CASSQVRVLTSTEAFF. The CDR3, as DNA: TGTGCCAGCAGCCAAGTCCGGGTCCTCACGTCCACTGAAGCTTTCTTT.

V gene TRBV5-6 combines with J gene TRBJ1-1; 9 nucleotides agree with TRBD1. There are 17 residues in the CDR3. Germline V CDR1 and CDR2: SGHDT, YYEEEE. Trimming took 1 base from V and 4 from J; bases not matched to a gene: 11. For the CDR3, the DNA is TGTGCCAGCAGCTTGAGGGGGACAGGGTATTTTGGCACTGAAGCTTTCTTT. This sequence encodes CASSLRGTGYFGTEAFF.

CDR3 bases: TGTGCCAGCACCCGGACGGGGAACTATGGCTACACCTTC. Translated: CASTRTGNYGYTF. The J gene is TRBJ1-2, the V gene TRBV7-2; D is unclear. Germline CDR1 is SGHTA and CDR2 is FQGNSA. The CDR3 is 13 amino acids. The ends were cut back, 7 bases at V and 2 bases at J, with 11 bases in the middle.

The CDR3 sequence is CASRTGGWNEQFF. As DNA, the CDR3 is TGCGCCAGCAGGACAGGGGGCTGGAATGAGCAGTTCTTC. The rearrangement links TRBV5-1 to TRBJ2-1; 10 bases line up with TRBD1. This CDR3 has 13 amino acids. With V trimmed by 5 bases and J by 7 bases, 3 bases remained unmatched. Germline V gives CDR1 SGHRS, CDR2 YFSETQ.

CDR3 nucleotides: TGTGCCAGCAGTGATCGTGGACAGACGGCGCAGTACTTC. This gives the protein CASSDRGQTAQYF. The chain is built from TRBV6-1 and TRBJ2-5; perhaps TRBD1 as D (6 bases). The CDR3 is 13 amino acids. CDR1 MNHNS and CDR2 SASEGT come from the germline V gene. V shed 3 bases and J shed 11 bases, with 16 bases lying between them.

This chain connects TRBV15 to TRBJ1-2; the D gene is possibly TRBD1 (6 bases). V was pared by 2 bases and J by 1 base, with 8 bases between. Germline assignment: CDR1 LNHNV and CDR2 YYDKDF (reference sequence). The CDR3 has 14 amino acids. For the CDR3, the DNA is TGTGCCACCAGCAGACTGGACAGTAACTATGGCTACACCTTC. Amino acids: CATSRLDSNYGYTF.

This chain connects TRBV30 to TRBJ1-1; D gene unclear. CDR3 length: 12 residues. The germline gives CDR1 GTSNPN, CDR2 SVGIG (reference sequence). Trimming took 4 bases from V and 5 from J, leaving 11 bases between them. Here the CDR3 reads CAWKRVGTEAFF. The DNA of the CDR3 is TGTGCCTGGAAGAGGGTTGGGACTGAAGCTTTCTTT.

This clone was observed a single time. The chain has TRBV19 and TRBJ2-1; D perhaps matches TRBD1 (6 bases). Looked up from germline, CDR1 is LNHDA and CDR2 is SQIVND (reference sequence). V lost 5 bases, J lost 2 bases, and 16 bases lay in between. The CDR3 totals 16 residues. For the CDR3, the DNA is TGTGCCAGTAGTCCACAGGGTATGGGAACCTACAATGAGCAGTTCTTC. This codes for CASSPQGMGTYNEQFF.

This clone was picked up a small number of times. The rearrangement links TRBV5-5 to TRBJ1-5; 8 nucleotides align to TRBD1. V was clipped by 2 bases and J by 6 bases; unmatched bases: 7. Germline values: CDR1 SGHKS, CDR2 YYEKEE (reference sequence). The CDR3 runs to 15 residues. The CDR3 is CASSFRDRGGQPQHF. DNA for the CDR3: TGTGCCAGCAGCTTCCGAGACAGGGGTGGTCAGCCCCAGCATTTT.

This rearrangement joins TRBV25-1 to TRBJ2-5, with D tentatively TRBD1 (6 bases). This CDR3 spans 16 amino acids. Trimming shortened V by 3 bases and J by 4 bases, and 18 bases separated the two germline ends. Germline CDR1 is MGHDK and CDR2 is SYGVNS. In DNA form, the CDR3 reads TGTGCCAGCAGTGATCTGGTAGGGGGAGAGGGAGAGACCCAGTACTTC. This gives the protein CASSDLVGGEGETQYF.

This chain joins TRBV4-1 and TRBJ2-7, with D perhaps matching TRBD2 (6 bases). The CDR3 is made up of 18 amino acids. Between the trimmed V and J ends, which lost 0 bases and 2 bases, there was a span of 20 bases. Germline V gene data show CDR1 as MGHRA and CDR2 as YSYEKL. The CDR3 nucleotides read TGCGCCAGCAGCCAAGAAAGTATCAGGAGCGGGCCTACCTACGAGCAGTACTTC. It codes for CASSQESIRSGPTYEQYF.

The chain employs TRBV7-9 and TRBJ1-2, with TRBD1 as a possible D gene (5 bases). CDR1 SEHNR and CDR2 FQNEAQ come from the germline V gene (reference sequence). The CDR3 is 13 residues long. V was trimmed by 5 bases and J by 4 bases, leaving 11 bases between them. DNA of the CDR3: TGTGCCAGCAGCCCACAGGATAGCTATGGCTACACCTTC. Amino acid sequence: CASSPQDSYGYTF.